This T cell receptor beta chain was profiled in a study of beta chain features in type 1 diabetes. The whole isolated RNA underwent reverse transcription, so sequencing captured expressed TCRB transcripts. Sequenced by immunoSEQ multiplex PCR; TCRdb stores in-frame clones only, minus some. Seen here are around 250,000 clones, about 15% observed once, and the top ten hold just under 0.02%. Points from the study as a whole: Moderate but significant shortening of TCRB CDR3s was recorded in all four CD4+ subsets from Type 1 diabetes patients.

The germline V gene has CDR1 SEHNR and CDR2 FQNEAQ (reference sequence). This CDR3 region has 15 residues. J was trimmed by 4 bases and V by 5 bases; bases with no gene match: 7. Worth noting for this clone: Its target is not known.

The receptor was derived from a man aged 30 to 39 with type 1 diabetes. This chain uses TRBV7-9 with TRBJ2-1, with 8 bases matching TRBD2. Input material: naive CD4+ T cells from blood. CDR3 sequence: CASSQSGSGYNEQFF. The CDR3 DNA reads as TGTGCCAGCAGCCAAAGCGGGAGTGGGTACAATGAGCAGTTCTTC.